The clone carrying this TCR beta chain was seen a handful of times. Its antigen is as yet unknown. With V trimmed by 4 bases and J by 2 bases, 11 bases remained unmatched. Per the germline V gene, CDR1 is SEHNR and CDR2 is FQNEAQ (reference sequence). This CDR3 comprises 19 residues. This entry belongs to a study of T-cell memory formation after mild COVID-19. On the study more broadly: Largely, TCR clusters stayed within a single donor. Study-level results: Some clones that responded were present in memory (sampled pre-infection), which suggests cross-reactive memory joined.

Each CDR3 protein gets one entry after TCRdb re-called the 5' RACE reads with MiXCR. This sample has about 210,000 distinct CDR3 sequences, with 10% found just once. The sequenced sample was PBMCs or a T cell subset sorted from them (not recorded which). The TCR was taken from a man younger than 30 who had mild COVID-19 (a few samples of this study predate the infection). Cell type and time point are not known. The chain joins TRBV7-9 to TRBJ2-6, with 10 bases identical to TRBD1. Here the CDR3 reads CASSSGTGAPKAGANVLTF. The CDR3 DNA is TGTGCCAGCAGCTCCGGGACAGGGGCCCCAAAGGCTGGGGCCAACGTCCTGACTTTC.